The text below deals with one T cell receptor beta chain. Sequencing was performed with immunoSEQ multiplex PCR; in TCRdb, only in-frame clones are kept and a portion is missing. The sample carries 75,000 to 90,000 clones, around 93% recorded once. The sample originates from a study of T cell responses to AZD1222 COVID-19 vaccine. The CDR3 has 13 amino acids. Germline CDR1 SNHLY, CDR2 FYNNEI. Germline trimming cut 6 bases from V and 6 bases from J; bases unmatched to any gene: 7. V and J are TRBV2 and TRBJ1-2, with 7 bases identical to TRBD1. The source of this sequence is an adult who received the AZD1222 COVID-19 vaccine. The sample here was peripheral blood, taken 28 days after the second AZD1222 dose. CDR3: CASRYEGAHGYTF. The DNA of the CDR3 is TGTGCCAGCAGGTACGAGGGGGCGCATGGCTACACCTTC.